The 15 T cell receptor beta chains reported below all come from one sample, sequenced in a study of blood T cells in healthy people across ages (dated by TCRdb to the mid-2010s). Libraries were prepared through 5' RACE. TCRdb records Illumina HiSeq 2500 as the sequencer. A second PCR of roughly 7 to 12 cycles was performed with a sample-barcoded 5' primer and a J-beta primer mix. Through fastp at Q25 and MiXCR, TCRdb rebuilt clones from the public reads, retaining in-frame beta chains. Rows with one shared CDR3 protein collapse into an entry with the most common genes and DNA. This sample gives roughly 800,000 distinct CDR3 sequences in total; 25% of them show up just once. The ten largest clones represent 3% to 4.5% of the sample. These data also featured in a second study, about T cells of mothers and their children.

Sequenced material: blood. These receptors came from a boy younger than 18 in good health.

This clonotype was detected a few times. V and J are TRBV29-1 and TRBJ1-1, with no clear D. The CDR3 has 12 residues. Trimming shortened V by 1 base and J by 3 bases, and 6 bases separated the two germline ends. Germline V gives CDR1 SQVTM, CDR2 ANQGSEA. The chain's CDR3 is CSVEGWYTEAFF. The CDR3 nucleotides read TGCAGCGTTGAAGGTTGGTACACTGAAGCTTTCTTT. Based on the CDR3 plus reference TRBV29-1 and TRBJ1-1, the full variable domain is SAVISQKPSRDICQRGTSLTIQCQVDSQVTMMFWYRQQPGQSLTLIATANQGSEATYESGFVIDKFPISRPNLTFSTLTVSNMSPEDSSIYLCSVEGWYTEAFFGQGTRLTVV.

V usage is TRBV4-3 and J usage is TRBJ2-7; D unresolved. The CDR3 is 14 residues long. V was clipped by 0 bases and J by 2 bases, with 8 bases between them. Germline CDR1 and CDR2: LGHNA and YSLEER. CDR3 sequence reads: CASSQDQVAYEQYF. For the CDR3, the DNA is TGCGCCAGCAGCCAAGATCAGGTGGCCTACGAGCAGTACTTC.

This clonotype was observed a handful of times. One junction end disagrees with the germline gene, perhaps due to a read error. The chain uses TRBV15 and TRBJ2-7; 8 positions match TRBD2. Per germline, CDR1 LNHNV and CDR2 YYDKDF (reference sequence). The CDR3 extends over 18 amino acids. CDR3 region: CATSRDHPTQRGPYEQYF. In DNA, the CDR3 is TGCGCCACCAGCAGAGATCATCCCACGCAGCGGGGGCCCTACGAGCAGTACTTC.

This clonotype was observed a few times. This rearrangement joins TRBV7-3 to TRBJ2-5; tentatively, D is TRBD2 (6 bases). CDR1 and CDR2 (germline): SGHTA, FQGTGA. This CDR3 has 15 residues. V gave up 2 bases and J gave up 2 bases, with 12 bases separating them. The CDR3 nucleotides are TGTGCCAGCAGCTTATACGGGAGCGAACAAGAGACCCAGTACTTC. It is translated as CASSLYGSEQETQYF.

This clonotype has only a few counts. A junction end diverges from the germline sequence, so it may reflect a read error. The chain carries TRBV20-1 and TRBJ2-4; D not certain. The CDR3 runs to 15 residues. In germline, CDR1 is DFQATT, CDR2 SNEGSKA (reference sequence). The CDR3 sequence is CSATPTVGISYIQYF. The DNA of the CDR3 is TGCAGTGCTACTCCGACTGTAGGGATAAGTTACATCCAGTACTTC.

This clonotype has a handful of counts. This chain joins TRBV28 and TRBJ2-7, with D possibly TRBD1 on 6 matching bases. CDR3 size: 13 residues. The V gene lost 10 bases and the J gene lost 3 bases, with 16 bases spanning the gap. Germline CDR1 reads MDHEN; CDR2 reads SYDVKM. This CDR3 reads CATISPGHYEQYF. CDR3 DNA sequence: TGTGCCACCATATCCCCGGGACACTACGAGCAGTACTTC.

This clonotype was seen ten or more times. One end of the junction is discordant with germline, which a read error may explain. The J gene is TRBJ1-4, the V gene TRBV5-1; a possible D gene is TRBD1 (6 bases). This CDR3 region has 14 residues. Germline V lookup: CDR1 SGHRS, CDR2 YFSETQ. The CDR3 here is CASSLGGLGEKLFF. The CDR3 bases are TGTGCCAGCAGCTTAGGGGGGCTGGGTGAAAAACTGTTTTTT.

The J gene is TRBJ1-5, the V gene TRBV20-1; D unclear. The germline V and J ends were trimmed by 3 bases and 11 bases, with 8 bases remaining between them. The CDR3 consists of 10 residues. CDR1 and CDR2 (germline): DFQATT, SNEGSKA (reference sequence). The DNA of the CDR3 is TGCAGTGCTAGGGGCGTGGCCCAGCATTTT. Translation: CSARGVAQHF.

In its sample, this clonotype was seen a few times. The chain combines TRBV20-1 with TRBJ2-1, with D perhaps matching TRBD1 (6 bases). Per germline, CDR1 DFQATT and CDR2 SNEGSKA (reference sequence). The V gene lost 6 bases and the J gene lost 10 bases, with 19 bases spanning the gap. The CDR3 has 13 residues. CDR3 nucleotides: TGCAGTGCCCCAATCATGGGGGCCTCCGAGCAGTTCTTC. Translation gives CSAPIMGASEQFF.

In its sample, this clonotype was seen a few times. A much bigger clone sits one base away, suggesting this may be a read error. The CDR3 nucleotides read TGTGCCATCAGTGAGTCGAGCGGCACAGGTACGCAGTATTTT. This translates into CAISESSGTGTQYF. The chain uses TRBV10-3 and TRBJ2-3, with D perhaps assigned TRBD1 or TRBD2 (5 bases each). Germline V gene data show CDR1 as ENHRY and CDR2 as SYGVKD. The CDR3 is made up of 14 amino acids.

The chain uses TRBV28 and TRBJ2-5, with D perhaps matching TRBD2 (5 bases). Looked up from germline, CDR1 is MDHEN and CDR2 is SYDVKM. V lost 7 bases and J lost 5, with 14 bases in between. The length of the CDR3 is 13 residues. The CDR3 DNA is TGTGCCAGCACCTCGGGGAATCCGGAGACCCAGTACTTC. It translates to CASTSGNPETQYF.

The chain combines TRBV18 with TRBJ1-2; D is perhaps TRBD1 (6 bases). The length of the CDR3 is 13 residues. Trimming took 3 bases from V and 4 from J, leaving 9 bases between them. The germline V gene has CDR1 KGHSH and CDR2 LQKENI. The CDR3 DNA follows: TGTGCCAGCTCACCTATGGGGGCCTATGGCTACACCTTC. Amino acid sequence: CASSPMGAYGYTF.

This chain connects TRBV27 to TRBJ2-5, with a weak D call TRBD1 (7 bases). The J call may be mistaken, given a closer DNA end match to TRBJ2-7. The CDR3 is 14 residues long. CDR1 and CDR2 (germline): MNHEY, SMNVEV (reference sequence). CDR3 in amino acids: CASSLDREAYEQYF. CDR3 sequence (DNA): TGTGCCAGCAGTTTAGACAGGGAGGCCTACGAGCAGTACTTC.

This clonotype was seen a handful of times. This chain links TRBV20-1 with TRBJ2-2; D is undetermined. Germline CDR1 is DFQATT and CDR2 is SNEGSKA (reference sequence). This CDR3 comprises 13 residues. The V and J ends lost 4 bases and 1 base respectively, with 7 bases between them. CDR3 in amino acids: CSATYRNTGELFF. The CDR3 region has the DNA TGCAGTGCTACGTACAGGAACACCGGGGAGCTGTTTTTT.

J is TRBJ1-1 and V is TRBV6-1; D remains ambiguous. This CDR3 contains 13 residues. V was shortened by 6 bases and J by 6 bases, with 14 bases between the two germline ends. CDR1 and CDR2 from the germline V gene are MNHNS and SASEGT. The chain's CDR3 is CASSRLGYAEAFF. CDR3 nucleotides: TGTGCCAGCAGCAGATTAGGGTACGCTGAAGCTTTCTTT.